The 9 T cell receptor beta chains below come from one sample, sequenced in a study of blood T cell repertoires in COVID-19. This table comes from immunoSEQ multiplex PCR, and its TCRdb copy is limited to in-frame clones, with some not included. The repertoire has approximately 130,000 clones, around nine tenths of them found once; the top ten carry less than 2.5%. Sequencing used peripheral blood. The source of these receptors is a woman between 45 and 60 years old with acute or convalescent COVID-19.

Points on this clone: One junction end does not reproduce the germline sequence, and a read error may be involved. The V call is TRBV7-3, the J call TRBJ2-5; D not resolved. The CDR3 consists of 13 residues. Germline CDR1 is SGHTA and CDR2 is FQGTGA. CDR3 nucleotide sequence: TGTGCCAGCAGCTCACCTGATCAAGCGACCCAGTACTTC. It is translated as CASSSPDQATQYF.

This clone was seen only a few times. The chain carries TRBV25-1 and TRBJ1-1; D is unclear. The V gene's germline CDR1 is MGHDK and CDR2 SYGVNS. This CDR3 spans 12 amino acids. V lost 7 bases and J lost 8, with 14 bases in between. DNA of the CDR3: TGTGCCAGCACCGACGGGTTCGGGGAAGCTTTCTTT. Protein: CASTDGFGEAFF.

CDR3: CASSQARAALYNEQFF. The DNA for the CDR3 is TGTGCCAGCAGCCAAGCGAGGGCAGCCCTCTACAATGAGCAGTTCTTC. The J gene is TRBJ2-1, the V gene TRBV14; possibly TRBD2 for D (5 bases). The CDR3 covers 16 residues. Between the trimmed V and J ends, which lost 1 base and 3 bases, there was a span of 13 bases. Germline values: CDR1 SGHDN, CDR2 FVKESK.

CDR3 amino acids: CATQRGSGSPLHF. CDR3 in DNA: TGTGCCACACAGAGGGGGTCGGGGTCACCCCTCCACTTT. This rearrangement joins TRBV6-5 to TRBJ1-6; a possible D gene is TRBD1 (6 bases). The CDR3 runs to 13 residues. Trimming pared 10 bases from V and 10 bases from J, leaving 17 bases between. In germline, CDR1 is MNHEY, CDR2 SVGAGI.

This clone has only a few counts. The chain recombines TRBV5-1 with TRBJ2-5; D may be TRBD1 (6 bases). V was cut by 5 bases and J by 4 bases, with 18 bases left in between. The CDR3 has 15 residues. Germline V gives CDR1 SGHRS, CDR2 YFSETQ. CDR3: CASRSTLGAGETQYF. The CDR3 DNA follows: TGCGCCAGCAGGTCAACGTTGGGGGCGGGAGAGACCCAGTACTTC. Together with reference TRBV5-1 and TRBJ2-5, the CDR3 gives the full variable domain: KAGVTQTPRYLIKTRGQQVTLSCSPISGHRSVSWYQQTPGQGLQFLFEYFSETQRNKGNFPGRFSGRQFSNSRSEMNVSTLELGDSALYLCASRSTLGAGETQYFGPGTRLLVL.

This clone was seen a few times. The chain employs TRBV7-9 and TRBJ2-7, with D tentatively TRBD1 (6 bases). The germline V gene encodes CDR1 SEHNR and CDR2 FQNEAQ (reference sequence). The CDR3 is 17 amino acids. Trimming stripped 1 base from V and 0 bases from J, with 16 bases between. CDR3 in DNA: TGTGCCAGCAGCTTAGGTACAGGGAATTCGAACTCCTACGAGCAGTACTTC. Translation gives CASSLGTGNSNSYEQYF.

The rearrangement joins TRBV7-9 to TRBJ2-5; D possibly corresponds to TRBD2 (6 bases). V lost 2 bases and J lost 6, with 25 bases in between. The CDR3 is 18 residues long. The germline V gene has CDR1 SEHNR and CDR2 FQNEAQ (reference sequence). Here the CDR3 DNA reads TGTGCCAGCAGCTTACTGGGTGACCCCGGCAGCCGGGGGAAGACCCAGTACTTC. Its protein is CASSLLGDPGSRGKTQYF.

Concerning this clone: One end of the junction fails to match germline, which may point to a read error. This chain joins TRBV9 and TRBJ1-1; TRBD1 matches 7 bases. Germline V gene data show CDR1 as SGDLS and CDR2 as YYNGEE. The CDR3 has 13 amino acids. This CDR3 is CASSNQHRGETFF. CDR3 sequence (DNA): TGTGCCAGCAGCAATCAACACAGGGGTGAAACTTTCTTT.

This chain joins TRBV7-2 and TRBJ1-2; 7 nucleotides agree with TRBD1. This CDR3 contains 17 residues. V gave up 1 base and J gave up 4 bases; unmatched junction bases: 12. CDR1 SGHTA and CDR2 FQGNSA come from the germline V gene. CDR3 sequence: CASSLEGQPSTPYGYTF. The CDR3 DNA sequence: TGTGCCAGCAGCTTAGAGGGACAGCCCTCCACCCCCTATGGCTACACCTTC.